This T cell receptor beta chain appears in the sequencing data of a study of beta chain features in type 1 diabetes. On the study more broadly: No age, gender or cell yield differences were seen between patients and healthy donors. The examined sorted cells totaled around 100,000,000 across samples. Study-wide points: TCRB CDR3s were moderately but significantly shorter in Type 1 diabetes patients in all four CD4+ subsets. TCRB repertoires of naive, central memory and Treg cells appeared more similar among patients than among healthy donors.

Trimming at V came to 4 bases and at J to 4 bases, leaving 7 bases not matched to a gene. Germline assignment: CDR1 SGHDT and CDR2 YYEEEE. This CDR3 contains 16 residues. Remarks on this clone: Its cognate antigen is unknown.

Since all of the isolated RNA was reverse transcribed, expressed TCRB transcripts were what got sequenced. Samples of naive, central memory and regulatory T cells yielded a mean of approximately 3.7 million reads. TCRdb's table, derived via immunoSEQ multiplex PCR, lists solely in-frame clones and lacks some. The sample consists of 310,000 or so clones, roughly 8.8% of them appearing once. The receptor was derived from a man younger than 45 with type 1 diabetes. This rearrangement joins TRBV5-6 to TRBJ2-2, with 10 bases identical to TRBD1. The sequenced sample consisted of central memory CD4+ T cells from blood. CDR3 sequence: CASSPGTGVSTGELFF. DNA of the CDR3: TGTGCCAGCAGCCCTGGGACAGGGGTGAGCACCGGGGAGCTGTTTTTT.